This TCR beta chain was captured by sequencing in a study of T cell responses to AZD1222 COVID-19 vaccine. TCRdb's table, derived via immunoSEQ multiplex PCR, lists solely in-frame clones and lacks some. Of about 130,000 clones listed, more than 85% are singletons. Germline values: CDR1 MNHEY, CDR2 SVGAGI. Losses at the gene ends were 5 bases for V and 6 bases for J; bases not matched to a gene: 9. This CDR3 region has 14 residues. The clonotype comes from an adult who received the AZD1222 COVID-19 vaccine. The input for sequencing was peripheral blood, taken 28 days after the second AZD1222 dose. This chain joins TRBV6-5 and TRBJ1-2; TRBD1 agrees at 7 bases. CDR3 loop: CASSTPTGIHGYTF. As DNA, the CDR3 is TGTGCCAGCAGTACTCCGACAGGGATCCATGGCTACACCTTC.